This record covers a single T cell receptor beta chain. Its cognate antigen is unknown. Method: immunoSEQ multiplex PCR; TCRdb's copy keeps in-frame clones and lacks some. The sample has 730,000 or so clones, around 72% seen once. Donors comprised healthy HIV-negative adults lacking recent acute infections or vaccinations. This sample stems from a study of shared clonotypes between healthy human individuals. Study background: Three CD4 naive, three CD4 memory, two CD8 naive and one CD8 memory plate were used per donor. General study points: It was the non-shared clonotypes that had lower generation probabilities than clonotypes shared by all four donors. Clonotype sharing among the donors was expected to vary with sequencing depth.

The specimen sequenced was memory CD4+ T cells sorted from blood. As for subset: CD45RA-negative fraction. The receptor was isolated from a woman aged 25 to 39 in good health.

The CDR3 loop reads CASSSPGQGASGNTIYF. DNA for the CDR3: TGTGCCAGCAGCTCACCGGGACAGGGGGCGTCTGGAAACACCATATATTTT. The chain employs TRBV7-9 and TRBJ1-3; 12 nucleotides align to TRBD1. Unmatched junction bases numbered 5, after V lost 4 bases and J lost 1 base. Germline CDR1 reads SEHNR; CDR2 reads FQNEAQ (reference sequence). CDR3 size: 17 residues.